The clone carrying this T cell receptor (beta chain) was recorded at least ten times. What it binds is not known. This CDR3 comprises 13 residues. Trimming removed 1 base from V and 0 bases from J, with 2 bases in between. CDR1 is MDHEN, CDR2 SYDVKM, per germline. This sample was taken from a study of blood T cells in healthy people across ages. Study-level findings and limits: Considered underestimates were the diversity estimates obtained from one million T cells. The percentage of naive T cells correlated strongly with TCR beta diversity. Unsorted PBMCs blocked a conclusive comparison of naive and antigen-experienced cells.

The use of a sample-barcoded 5' primer and a J-beta primer mix characterized a second PCR of roughly 6 to 12 cycles. TCRdb passed the 5' RACE reads through MiXCR, listing each CDR3 protein once. The data show about a million distinct CDR3 sequences, approximately 38% seen once. The sequenced sample was blood. The receptor was derived from a man aged 18 to 35 in good health. This chain connects TRBV28 to TRBJ2-3; D remains unclear. CDR3 residues: CASSLYSTDTQYF. CDR3 nucleotides: TGTGCCAGCAGTTTATACAGCACAGATACGCAGTATTTT. Combining the CDR3 with reference TRBV28 and TRBJ2-3 gives the whole variable domain DVKVTQSSRYLVKRTGEKVFLECVQDMDHENMFWYRQDPGLGLRLIYFSYDVKMKEKGDIPEGYSVSREKKERFSLILESASTNQTSMYLCASSLYSTDTQYFGPGTRLTVL.